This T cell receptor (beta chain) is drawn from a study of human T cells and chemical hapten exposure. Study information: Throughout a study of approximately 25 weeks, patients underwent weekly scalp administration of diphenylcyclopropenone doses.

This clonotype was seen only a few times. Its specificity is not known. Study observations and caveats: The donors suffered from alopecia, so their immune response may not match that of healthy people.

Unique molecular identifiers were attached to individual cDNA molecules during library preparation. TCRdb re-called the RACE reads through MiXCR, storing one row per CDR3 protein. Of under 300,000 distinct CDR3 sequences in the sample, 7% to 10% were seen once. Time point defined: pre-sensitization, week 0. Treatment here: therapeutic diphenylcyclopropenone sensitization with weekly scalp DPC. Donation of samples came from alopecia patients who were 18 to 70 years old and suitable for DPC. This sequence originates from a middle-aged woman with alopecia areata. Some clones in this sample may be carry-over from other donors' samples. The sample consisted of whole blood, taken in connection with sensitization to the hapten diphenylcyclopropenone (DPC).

CDR3 protein: CASSETGTGYSEAFF. Here the CDR3 DNA reads TGTGCCAGCAGTGAAACCGGGACAGGCTACTCTGAAGCTTTCTTT. V gene TRBV6-1 combines with J gene TRBJ1-1; 8 bases match TRBD1. Trimming removed 2 bases from V and 6 bases from J; junction bases left unmatched: 8. CDR1 MNHNS and CDR2 SASEGT come from the germline V gene. There are 15 residues in the CDR3.